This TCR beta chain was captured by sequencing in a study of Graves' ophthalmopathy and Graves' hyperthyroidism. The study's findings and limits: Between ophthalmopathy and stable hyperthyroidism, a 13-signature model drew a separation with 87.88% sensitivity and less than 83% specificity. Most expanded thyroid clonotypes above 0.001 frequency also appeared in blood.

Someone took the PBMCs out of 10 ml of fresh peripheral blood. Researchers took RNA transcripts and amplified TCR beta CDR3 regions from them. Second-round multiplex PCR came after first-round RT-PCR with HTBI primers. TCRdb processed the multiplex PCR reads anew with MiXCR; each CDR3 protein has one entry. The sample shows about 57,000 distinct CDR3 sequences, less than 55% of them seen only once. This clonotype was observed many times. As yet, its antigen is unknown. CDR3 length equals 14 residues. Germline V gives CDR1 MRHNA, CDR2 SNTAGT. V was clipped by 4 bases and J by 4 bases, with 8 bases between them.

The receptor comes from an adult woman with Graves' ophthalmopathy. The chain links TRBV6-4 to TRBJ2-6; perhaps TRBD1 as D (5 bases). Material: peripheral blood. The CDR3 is CASSAGPGANVLTF. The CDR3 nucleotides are TGTGCCAGCAGTGCAGGGCCCGGGGCCAACGTCCTGACTTTC.